This T cell receptor (beta chain) was captured by sequencing in a study of cytomegalovirus exposure and HLA in healthy donors (dated by TCRdb to 2016 to 2017). Background on the whole study: An earlier analysis of about 530 of the donors reported 276 Gb of sequence data and 90 million to 120 million unique TCR beta sequences obtained from some 170 million T cells. Typing coverage varied by locus: roughly 620-640 donors for A, B, C, DRB1 and DQB1; approximately 500 for DQA1; more than 600 for DPA1; approximately 470 for DPB1. A separate validation cohort of 100 to 150 different subjects was used in addition to the approximately 700-subject first cohort. Alongside the repertoire data, information on donor age, sex, ethnicity and CMV serostatus was compiled. Every discovery cohort repertoire had been produced on one sequencing platform. High-throughput TCR immunosequencing, statistical association of individual TCRs with disease status, and machine learning were combined to predict cytomegalovirus infection status. Across roughly 420 genotyped donors of the cohort, an average of approximately 200,000 unique TCR beta nucleotide sequences per donor were sequenced, and 15% to 20% of those sequences were non-productive. A later genetic analysis used genome-wide SNP genotypes for about 65% of the 666 donors, treating that subset as a discovery cohort. A later analysis re-examined previously published TCR beta repertoires from over 500 donors and added high-resolution HLA genotyping to investigate patterns of TCR occurrence. A handful of DR-DQ haplotypes were handled as single units for association and clustering because linkage in the cohort was strong. The study profiled the T cell repertoires of more than 500 subjects by immunosequencing and related them to cytomegalovirus serostatus. An earlier analysis of roughly 580 of the donors used high-throughput TCR beta sequencing to judge whether each TCR beta V gene segment behaved as functional or pseudogenic. The aim of the study was to test whether cataloging public T cell receptors could identify signatures of past pathogen exposure. The later analysis used no new phenotypic data to find candidate immune exposures, relying instead on TCR beta sequences and their occurrence across donors. Roughly 300 gigabases of sequencing data and approximately 92 million unique TCR sequences made up an early release that covered about 640 HLA-typed donors. Class I and class II HLA loci were covered by the typing at four-digit resolution. Of the roughly 400 genotyped donors, roughly 80% were placed in the genetic ancestry cluster associated with self-reported Caucasian donors. Overall study results and their limits: Strong co-occurrence of HLA alleles, especially DR and DQ, made assigning TCR associations to individual alleles difficult. Most TCR sequences were observed very rarely across donors, whereas some public TCRs were present in many individuals. A further reported finding was that TCR beta sequences accurately predicted the HLA-A and HLA-B alleles for most subjects in the first cohort. According to a later genetic analysis, donors in an Asian-associated ancestry cluster had fewer N-insertions in productive TCRs than the approximately 630-donor mean. In vitro tests confirmed that a few of the cytomegalovirus-associated TCR beta chains recognize cytomegalovirus antigens. Roughly uniform sequencing depth across donors was assumed in presence/absence analyses, although this assumption may not hold. A cluster of highly shared sequence variants was judged likely to represent a technical artifact of the sequencing pipeline. Correlated functional status among segregating V segments might reflect linkage disequilibrium, but an unknown experimental factor could not be ruled out. HLA typing was unavailable for some donors at each locus, so association tests used only the typed subset. About 15 rarely observed V segments, including chromosome 9 orphons, were excluded from the earlier analysis of about 500 of the donors because counts were too low. The study listed 164 TCR beta chains as associated with cytomegalovirus. In an earlier analysis of a few hundred of the donors, most TCR beta V segments were observed in productive rearrangements about 90% or about 30% of the time, broadly matching IMGT annotations. In a later analysis, several top co-occurrence clusters were reported to appear linked to parvovirus B19, influenza, CMV and Epstein-Barr virus. In a later analysis, 15,000 to 20,000 TCR beta sequences were associated with specific HLA alleles at a false discovery rate of 0.05. A later analysis found that HLA-associated TCR beta chains were more clonally expanded and had lower generation probabilities than equally common non-associated chains. The classifier was reported to diagnose cytomegalovirus status with high specificity and sensitivity in both the original cohort and the validation cohort. In a later analysis, the rate of TCR association differed among HLA loci, with DRB1 alleles having the most associated TCRs and HLA-C alleles having the fewest. Immune exposure information for the cohort was limited to CMV serostatus. The authors suggested that the approach could potentially be generalized to other disease states and immunological phenotypes. An association between a missense DCLRE1C variant and V-gene and J-gene trimming of TCR beta chains was found in a later genetic analysis and replicated in an independent cohort. According to a later analysis, most CMV-associated TCR beta chains appeared to be HLA-restricted, and the HLA associations seemed to be driven largely by CMV exposure. This cohort had only TCR beta chains sequenced, and the lack of alpha or paired-chain data limited which features could be detected.

Comments on this clone: Which antigen it targets is not known. Per-base quality was not reported, and no clone a single base away is much larger than it.

Library preparation used the immunoSEQ multiplex PCR assay. A mixture of 60 forward primers for TCR Vbeta segments and 13 reverse primers for TCR Jbeta segments was used in the multiplex PCR. The CDR3 region of rearranged TCR beta genes was amplified from genomic DNA with a multiplex PCR assay. The Illumina HiSeq System was used to sequence the amplified TCR beta libraries as 87-base-pair reads. The original pipeline was this. A later analysis tallied 75 million to 95 million unique TCR beta chains across the 666 repertoires, and some 10 million of those chains were shared by two or more donors. To remove PCR and sequencing errors, raw reads were error-corrected and collapsed into unique sequences using a nearest-neighbor algorithm that merged closely related sequences. To assign V, D and J gene segments, CDR3 sequences were aligned to IMGT reference sequences. For a sequence to be retained, a match of at least six nucleotides to both a V gene segment and a J gene segment was required. Rearrangements were classified as productive when the CDR3 lacked stop codons and remained in frame with V and J, and all other rearrangements were classified as non-productive. CDR3 was defined according to IMGT convention as the region running from the second conserved V-encoded cysteine to the conserved J-encoded phenylalanine. The earlier analysis of fewer than 700 of the donors excluded sequences that lacked an unambiguous match to a single V gene segment. In an earlier analysis of roughly 600 of the donors, a V segment was called functional when productive rearrangements were above 56.7%, and segregating when the standard deviation between donors exceeded 5%. A statistical classification framework was developed to diagnose cytomegalovirus status using the catalog of TCR beta chain sequences. V and J gene assignment, in a later analysis, came from comparing TCR nucleotide sequences with IMGT/GENE-DB human TR gene sequences. The TCRdist pipeline was used in a later analysis to assign CDR3 sequences and most-parsimonious VDJ recombination scenarios. In a later analysis, each TCR beta chain was defined by its CDR3 amino acid sequence together with its V-gene family, and reads without a unique V-gene family were excluded. A later analysis removed 500 to 600 highly shared, low-generation-probability nucleotide sequences to deal with suspected cross-contamination and a sequencing artifact. In a later analysis, a clonal expansion index was calculated for each public chain from normalized within-repertoire ranks of inferred template counts. In a later analysis, generation probabilities were computed using a VDJ recombination model fitted to out-of-frame rearrangements, and the results were checked against IGoR. A later analysis scored TCR-TCR, TCR-HLA and TCR-CMV co-occurrence with hypergeometric tests, applying a repertoire-size bias correction to TCR pairs. False discovery rates were estimated in a later analysis by permuting HLA or CMV assignments 20 times. In a later analysis, co-occurring TCRs were grouped using DBSCAN, and TCRdist sequence similarity was added for clustering within HLA-allele-positive subsets. Co-occurrence clustering excluded repertoires with fewer than 30,000 or more than 120,000 public chains, plus five with anomalous nucleotide sharing. TCRdb took over this immuneACCESS table, retaining in-frame rearrangements with V and J assigned. Such tables are incomplete; in checked studies, under half of the missing clones stem from an unresolved V gene, and the remainder is unexplained. That table supplies the V and J calls and clone size; D and trimming were determined from the DNA. For this sample there are more than 100,000 clones; 78% appear just once. The ten largest clones represent about 3.3% of the sample.

The cohort was made up of approximately 670 healthy bone marrow donors. Cohort members were all nominally healthy when sampled, although unrecorded immune exposures were likely present. The donor tested CMV seropositive, placing the donor among the 250 to 350 seropositive members of the cohort. A peripheral blood sample was collected from each donor, and TCR beta sequencing was performed on peripheral blood mononuclear cells. The Qiagen DNeasy Blood Extraction Kit was used to extract genomic DNA from the blood cell samples. The sequence came from a woman under 40 in good health and CMV-seropositive. The sequenced sample was PBMCs.

The nucleotide sequence is given as TGTGCCATCAGTGAGTCAGGGACAGGGCTCTACGAGCAGTACTTC. Its product reads: CAISESGTGLYEQYF. The chain employs TRBV10-3 and TRBJ2-7, and TRBD1 aligns with 9 junction nucleotides. Looking up the germline V gene yields CDR1 ENHRY and CDR2 SYGVKD. Trimming accounts for 0 bases at V and 3 bases at J, while the number of junction bases matched to no gene is 3. The CDR3 holds 15 amino acids from the cysteine to the phenylalanine. The sequence is cut down to CDR3 DNA, 45 bases in frame from base 1.